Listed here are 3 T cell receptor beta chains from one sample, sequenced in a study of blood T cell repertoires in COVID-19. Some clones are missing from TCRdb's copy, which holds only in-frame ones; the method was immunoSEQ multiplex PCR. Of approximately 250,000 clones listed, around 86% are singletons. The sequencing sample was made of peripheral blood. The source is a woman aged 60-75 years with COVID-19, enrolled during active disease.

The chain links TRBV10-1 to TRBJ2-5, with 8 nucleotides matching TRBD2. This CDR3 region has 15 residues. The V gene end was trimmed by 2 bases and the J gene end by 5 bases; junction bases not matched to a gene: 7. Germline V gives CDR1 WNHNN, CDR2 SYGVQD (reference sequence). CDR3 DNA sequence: TGCGCCAGCAGTGAGGGAGCGGGAGAGAGTGAGACCCAGTACTTC. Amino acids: CASSEGAGESETQYF.

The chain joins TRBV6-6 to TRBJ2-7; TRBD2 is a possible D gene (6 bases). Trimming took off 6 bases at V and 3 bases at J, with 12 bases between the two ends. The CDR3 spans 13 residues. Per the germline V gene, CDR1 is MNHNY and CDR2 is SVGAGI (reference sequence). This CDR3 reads CASSRLANYEQYF. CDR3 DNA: TGTGCCAGCAGCCGCCTAGCGAACTACGAGCAGTACTTC.

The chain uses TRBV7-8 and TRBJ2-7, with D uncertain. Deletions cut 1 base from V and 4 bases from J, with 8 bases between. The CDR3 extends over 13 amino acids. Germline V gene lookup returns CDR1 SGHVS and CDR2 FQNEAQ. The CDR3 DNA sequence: TGTGCCAGCAGCTTAGGAAACTTTTACGAGCAGTACTTC. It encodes CASSLGNFYEQYF.